This T cell receptor beta chain was profiled in a study of technical replicates of blood from several donors (TCRdb year 2017). Library preparation was by the immunoSEQ multiplex PCR assay. Sourced from immuneACCESS, this table was stored by TCRdb with only in-frame sequences that have V and J called. A share of the clones is absent; for the studies checked, an unresolved V gene accounts for under half, and the remainder has no known explanation. The sample table holds about 79,000 clones, of which roughly 94% were seen once. The ten largest account for under 0.3% of the sample. As to this clone: What antigen it recognizes has not been identified. No much larger clone exists at a distance of one base, and base qualities are not known.

Trimming accounts for 4 bases at V and 6 bases at J, while the number of junction bases matched to no gene is 11. Counted from cysteine to phenylalanine, this CDR3 has 15 amino acids. The entry retains the CDR3 DNA only, 45 bases that are in frame from base 1. Taken from the germline V gene, the CDR1 and CDR2 loops are MGHRA and YSYEKL. This clonotype originated in a human donor in good health. Sequencing was carried out using T cells isolated from PBMCs. The rearranged chain carries TRBV4-1 and TRBJ2-7; 8 bases in between match TRBD1. DNA sequence: TGCGCCAGCAGCCCAAGGGACAGGCACGGGGGCGAGCAGTACTTC. It specifies CASSPRDRHGGEQYF.